The clone carrying this T cell receptor beta chain was detected only a few times. The record originates from a study of control samples from healthy donors and cancer patients. Clones were read by immunoSEQ multiplex PCR, and TCRdb kept only the in-frame ones, dropping some. Of about 69,000 clones listed, 75% to 90% were seen once; the top ten hold approximately 2.8%. Sequencing input: PBMCs. The sequence was collected from a woman aged 45 to 65 with lung cancer.

This CDR3 reads CASSPQGLEAGELFF. In nucleotides, the CDR3 is TGTGCCAGTAGTCCCCAGGGGCTTGAGGCCGGGGAGCTGTTTTTT. The chain combines TRBV19 with TRBJ2-2; D possibly corresponds to TRBD1 (6 bases). The CDR3 is made up of 15 amino acids. Per germline, CDR1 LNHDA and CDR2 SQIVND (reference sequence). V dropped 5 bases and J dropped 6 bases, with 16 bases sitting between them. The full variable domain, in which reference TRBV19 and TRBJ2-2 provide the parts outside the CDR3, is DGGITQSPKYLFRKEGQNVTLSCEQNLNHDAMYWYRQDPGQGLRLIYYSQIVNDFQKGDIAEGYSVSREKKESFPLTVTSAQKNPTAFYLCASSPQGLEAGELFFGEGSRLTVL.